Following are 4 T cell receptor beta chains from one sample sequenced in a study of shared clonotypes between healthy human individuals. This table comes from immunoSEQ multiplex PCR, and its TCRdb copy is limited to in-frame clones, with some not included. The profile shows some 1,600,000 clones, nearly 99% of them singletons. Specimen: naive CD4+ T cells sorted from blood. Specified subset: CD45RA+ positively selected. The receptors shown here come from a young man in good health.

This chain connects TRBV7-8 to TRBJ1-5; the match to TRBD1 covers 7 bases. Trimming took 1 base from V and 2 from J; bases not matched to a gene: 8. This CDR3 region has 17 residues. Germline V gene lookup returns CDR1 SGHVS and CDR2 FQNEAQ. CDR3 amino acids: CASSLEGGGMGNQPQHF. In DNA form, the CDR3 reads TGTGCCAGCAGCTTAGAGGGAGGGGGCATGGGCAATCAGCCCCAGCATTTT.

The CDR3 DNA follows: TGTGCCACCAGCAGGGGTGGGGGGAACCAAGAGACCCAGTACTTC. Residues: CATSRGGGNQETQYF. The chain carries TRBV15 and TRBJ2-5; a possible D gene is TRBD2 (6 bases). This CDR3 has 15 amino acids. The ends were cut back, 3 bases at V and 0 bases at J, with 11 bases in the middle. The germline CDR1 and CDR2 sequences are LNHNV and YYDKDF (reference sequence).

This clone was observed once. This chain joins TRBV11-3 and TRBJ2-2; 7 bases match TRBD1. The CDR3 is 17 amino acids. Trimming took 4 bases from V and 1 from J; bases not matched to a gene: 9. Germline loops: CDR1 SGHNT, CDR2 YENEEA. The CDR3 here is CASSSSPGGWNTGELFF. The CDR3 bases are TGTGCCAGCAGCTCTTCCCCAGGGGGTTGGAACACCGGGGAGCTGTTTTTT. Full variable domain (missing parts from reference TRBV11-3 and TRBJ2-2): EAGVVQSPRYKIIEKKQPVAFWCNPISGHNTLYWYLQNLGQGPELLIRYENEEAVDDSQLPKDRFSAERLKGVDSTLKIQPAELGDSAVYLCASSSSPGGWNTGELFFGEGSRLTVL.

This clone was detected once. The rearrangement links TRBV4-2 to TRBJ2-2, with a weak D call TRBD2 (6 bases). The CDR3 is made up of 18 amino acids. Per the germline V gene, CDR1 is LGHNA and CDR2 is YNFKEQ. The V end lost 2 bases, the J end lost 0 bases, and 16 bases lay between the germline ends. The CDR3 reads CASSQPSLAGSNTGELFF. The CDR3 DNA reads as TGTGCCAGCAGCCAACCCTCCCTTGCGGGATCGAACACCGGGGAGCTGTTTTTT.